This paragraph reports one T cell receptor beta chain. The antigen remains undetermined. With 60 Vbeta and 13 Jbeta primers, the PCR was carried out. Some clones are missing from TCRdb's copy, which holds only in-frame ones; the method was immunoSEQ multiplex PCR. Its table records under 200,000 clones. The data were taken from a study of cytomegalovirus exposure and HLA in healthy donors. General observations from the study: Confirmation in vitro established that a few CMV-associated chains were specific for CMV antigens. In a later analysis, V- and J-gene trimming of beta chains associated with a DCLRE1C missense variant, replicated independently. The HLA-A and HLA-B alleles of most subjects were reportedly predicted accurately from TCR beta sequences. Judged likely to be a sequencing artifact was a cluster of highly shared sequence variants.

J lost 8 bases, V lost 3 bases, and 5 bases had no gene match. Germline lookup yields CDR1 LNHDA and CDR2 SQIVND (reference sequence). CDR3 length: 14 residues. The chain employs TRBV19 and TRBJ1-4; TRBD1 matches 8 bases. The sequenced sample was PBMCs. The TCR sequence derives from a man aged 25 to 40 in good health and CMV-seronegative. Here the CDR3 reads CASSIGQGIEKLFF. DNA for the CDR3: TGTGCCAGTAGTATCGGACAGGGAATCGAAAAACTGTTTTTT.